This note documents a single T cell receptor (beta chain) sequence. The data were obtained in a study of CXCR3-negative and CXCR3-positive naive CD8 T cells. It was by 5' RACE with UMI labels that the TRB cDNA libraries were prepared. TCRdb reprocessed the 5' RACE reads and reports one entry per CDR3 protein, with no DNA. The record lists around 60,000 distinct CDR3 sequences, of which the ten most abundant hold about 0.42%. This CDR3 is built from 13 residues. The V gene's germline CDR1 is MNHEY and CDR2 SVGAGI. The chain joins TRBV6-5 to TRBJ2-2; TCRdb returns TRBD1, unconfirmable since there is no DNA. This receptor was identified in a human donor in good health. Some clones in this sample may be carry-over from other donors' samples. Sequenced material: naive CXCR3- CD8+ T cells from blood. Specified subset: CD45RO-CCR7+CD27+CD95- naive CD8+ T cells lacking CXCR3 (TNR3-). The CDR3 loop reads CASSPFVSGELFF.